This TCR beta chain was identified during a study of T-cell reconstitution after alpha-beta-depleted transplantation in children. The CDR3 has 16 residues. Germline loops: CDR1 SGHDT, CDR2 YYEEEE. The V end was cut by 4 bases, the J end by 1 base, with 14 bases between. As it was prepared, the TCRbeta library received unique molecular identifiers. TCRdb passed the PCR reads through MiXCR, listing each CDR3 protein once. The table lists approximately 240,000 distinct CDR3 sequences, 9.7% of them singletons. This clonotype appeared many times. The sequence derives from a human donor who donated a stem cell graft to a child with SCID. This specimen consisted of PBMCs from the stem cell graft donor, obtained from the stem cell graft. V and J are TRBV5-6 and TRBJ2-2; D possibly uses TRBD1 or TRBD2 (5 bases each). This CDR3 reads CASSPLRGVNTGELFF. DNA of the CDR3: TGTGCCAGCAGCCCGCTGAGAGGGGTGAACACCGGGGAGCTGTTTTTT.